The source of this TCR beta chain is a study of cytomegalovirus exposure and HLA in healthy donors. The germline V gene encodes CDR1 MGHDK and CDR2 SYGVNS. CDR3 length: 15 amino acids. The V and J ends lost 5 bases and 8 bases, in that order; junction bases with no gene match: 11. PCR primers comprised 60 Vbeta and 13 Jbeta primers. Clones were sequenced by immunoSEQ multiplex PCR, and TCRdb holds only the in-frame ones, with some missing. The repertoire holds around 190,000 clones, with 75% to 90% as singletons. As for this clone: The antigen remains undetermined.

General observations from the study: The CMV antigen specificity of a few CMV-associated chains was confirmed through in vitro analysis. Associated with cytomegalovirus, according to the listing, were about 160 TCR beta chains. DRB1 showed the most TCR associations and HLA-C the fewest in a later analysis, as rates varied by HLA locus.

The TCR comes from a boy younger than 10 in good health and CMV-seronegative. Material for sequencing was PBMCs. V usage is TRBV25-1 and J usage is TRBJ1-4, with 7 bases lining up with TRBD1. CDR3 in DNA: TGTGCCAGCAGTCAATCGAGGGGGCCTGGAGAAAAACTGTTTTTT. This encodes CASSQSRGPGEKLFF.